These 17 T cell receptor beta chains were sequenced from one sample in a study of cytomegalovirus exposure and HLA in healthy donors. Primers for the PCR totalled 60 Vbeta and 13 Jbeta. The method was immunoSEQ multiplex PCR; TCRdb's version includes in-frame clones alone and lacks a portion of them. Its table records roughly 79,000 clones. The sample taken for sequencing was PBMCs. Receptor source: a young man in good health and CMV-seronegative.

CDR3 bases: TGTGCCAGCAGCTTAGAGTCAGGGGGGCAAGAGACCCAGTACTTC. The encoded protein is CASSLESGGQETQYF. This chain uses TRBV11-2 with TRBJ2-5, with D tentatively TRBD1 (7 bases). CDR1 SGHAT and CDR2 FQNNGV come from the germline V gene. V shed 0 bases and J shed 2 bases, with 10 bases lying between them. CDR3 length equals 15 residues.

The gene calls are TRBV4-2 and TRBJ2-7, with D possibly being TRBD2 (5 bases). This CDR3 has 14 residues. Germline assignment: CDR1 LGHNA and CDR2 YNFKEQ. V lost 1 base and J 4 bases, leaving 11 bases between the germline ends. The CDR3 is CASSQVEEHYEQYF. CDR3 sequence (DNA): TGTGCCAGCAGCCAAGTGGAGGAACATTACGAGCAGTACTTC.

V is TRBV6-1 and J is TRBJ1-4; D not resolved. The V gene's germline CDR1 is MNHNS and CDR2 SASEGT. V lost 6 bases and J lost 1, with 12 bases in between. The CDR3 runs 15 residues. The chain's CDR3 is CASRLLAGTNEKLFF. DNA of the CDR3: TGTGCCAGCAGGCTTCTGGCAGGAACTAATGAAAAACTGTTTTTT.

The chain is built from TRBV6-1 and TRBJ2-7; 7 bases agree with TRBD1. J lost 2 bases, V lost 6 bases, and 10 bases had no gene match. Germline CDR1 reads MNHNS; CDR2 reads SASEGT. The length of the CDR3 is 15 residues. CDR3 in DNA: TGTGCCAGCAGAAATCTGGACAGGAGTGCCTACGAGCAGTACTTC. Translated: CASRNLDRSAYEQYF.

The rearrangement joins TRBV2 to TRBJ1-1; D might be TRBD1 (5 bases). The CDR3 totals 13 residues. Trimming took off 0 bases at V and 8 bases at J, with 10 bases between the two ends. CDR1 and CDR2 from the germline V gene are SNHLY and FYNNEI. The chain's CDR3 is CASSEARGMEAFF. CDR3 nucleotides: TGTGCCAGCAGTGAAGCGCGGGGGATGGAAGCTTTCTTT.

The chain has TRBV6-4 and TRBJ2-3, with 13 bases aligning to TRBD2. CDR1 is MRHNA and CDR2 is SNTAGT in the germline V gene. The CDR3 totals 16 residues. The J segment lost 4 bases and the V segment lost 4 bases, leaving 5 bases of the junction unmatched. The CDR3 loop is CASSGELAGGPDTQYF. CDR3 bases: TGTGCCAGCAGTGGGGAACTAGCGGGAGGGCCAGATACGCAGTATTTT.

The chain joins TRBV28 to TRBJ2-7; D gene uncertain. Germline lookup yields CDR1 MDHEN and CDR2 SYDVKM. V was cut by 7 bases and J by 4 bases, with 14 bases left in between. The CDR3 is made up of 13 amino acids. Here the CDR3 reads CASKEFVGYEQYF. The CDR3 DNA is TGTGCCAGCAAGGAGTTTGTTGGTTACGAGCAGTACTTC. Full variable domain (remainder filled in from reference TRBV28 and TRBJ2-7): DVKVTQSSRYLVKRTGEKVFLECVQDMDHENMFWYRQDPGLGLRLIYFSYDVKMKEKGDIPEGYSVSREKKERFSLILESASTNQTSMYLCASKEFVGYEQYFGPGTRLTVT.

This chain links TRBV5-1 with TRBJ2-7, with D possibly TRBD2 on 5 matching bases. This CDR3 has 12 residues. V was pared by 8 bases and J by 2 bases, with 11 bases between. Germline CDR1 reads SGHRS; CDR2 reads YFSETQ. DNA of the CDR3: TGCGCCAGGAGAGAGGGAACCTACGAGCAGTACTTC. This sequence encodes CARREGTYEQYF.

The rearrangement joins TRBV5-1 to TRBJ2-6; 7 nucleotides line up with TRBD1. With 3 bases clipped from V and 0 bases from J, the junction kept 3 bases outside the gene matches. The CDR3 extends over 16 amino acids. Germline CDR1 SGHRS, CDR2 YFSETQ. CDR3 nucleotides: TGCGCCAGCAGCTGGACAGGTCACTCTGGGGCCAACGTCCTGACTTTC. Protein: CASSWTGHSGANVLTF. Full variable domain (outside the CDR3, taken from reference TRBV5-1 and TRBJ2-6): KAGVTQTPRYLIKTRGQQVTLSCSPISGHRSVSWYQQTPGQGLQFLFEYFSETQRNKGNFPGRFSGRQFSNSRSEMNVSTLELGDSALYLCASSWTGHSGANVLTFGAGSRLTVL.

The CDR3 spells CASSWTSGTGTQYF. As DNA, the CDR3 is TGTGCCAGCAGCTGGACTAGCGGGACGGGGACCCAGTACTTC. The chain employs TRBV7-2 and TRBJ2-5; 12 bases match TRBD2. The ends lost 4 bases at V and 7 bases at J; junction bases unmatched: 4. This CDR3 has 14 residues. The germline CDR1 and CDR2 sequences are SGHTA and FQGNSA.

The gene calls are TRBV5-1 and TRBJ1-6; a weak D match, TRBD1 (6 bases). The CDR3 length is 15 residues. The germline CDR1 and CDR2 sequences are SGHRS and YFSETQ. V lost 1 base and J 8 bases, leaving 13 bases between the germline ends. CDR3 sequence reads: CASSLSGQQYSPLHF. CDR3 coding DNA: TGCGCCAGCAGCTTGTCCGGACAGCAGTATTCACCCCTCCACTTT. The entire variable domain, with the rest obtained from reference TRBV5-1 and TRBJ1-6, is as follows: KAGVTQTPRYLIKTRGQQVTLSCSPISGHRSVSWYQQTPGQGLQFLFEYFSETQRNKGNFPGRFSGRQFSNSRSEMNVSTLELGDSALYLCASSLSGQQYSPLHFGNGTRLTVT.

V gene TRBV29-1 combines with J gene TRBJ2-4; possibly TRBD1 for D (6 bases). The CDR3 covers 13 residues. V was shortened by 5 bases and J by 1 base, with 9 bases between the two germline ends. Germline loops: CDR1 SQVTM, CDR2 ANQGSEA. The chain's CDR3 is CSVRQGAKNIQYF. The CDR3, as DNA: TGCAGCGTTCGCCAGGGGGCCAAAAACATTCAGTACTTC. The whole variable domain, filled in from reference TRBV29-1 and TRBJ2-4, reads SAVISQKPSRDICQRGTSLTIQCQVDSQVTMMFWYRQQPGQSLTLIATANQGSEATYESGFVIDKFPISRPNLTFSTLTVSNMSPEDSSIYLCSVRQGAKNIQYFGAGTRLSVL.

The CDR3 nucleotides read TGTGCCATCAGGGGGACAGGGTCATCCCACGAGCAGTACTTC. Its protein product is CAIRGTGSSHEQYF. V and J are TRBV10-3 and TRBJ2-7; 9 bases are shared with TRBD1. The germline CDR1 and CDR2 sequences are ENHRY and SYGVKD. V lost 6 bases to trimming and J lost 5 bases; unmatched junction nucleotides: 8. The CDR3 extends over 14 amino acids.

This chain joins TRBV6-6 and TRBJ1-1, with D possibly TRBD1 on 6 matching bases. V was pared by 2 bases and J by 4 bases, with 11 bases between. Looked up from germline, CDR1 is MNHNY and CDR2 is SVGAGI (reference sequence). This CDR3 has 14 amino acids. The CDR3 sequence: CASSYGGAGTEAFF. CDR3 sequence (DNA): TGTGCCAGCAGTTACGGGGGGGCCGGCACTGAAGCTTTCTTT.

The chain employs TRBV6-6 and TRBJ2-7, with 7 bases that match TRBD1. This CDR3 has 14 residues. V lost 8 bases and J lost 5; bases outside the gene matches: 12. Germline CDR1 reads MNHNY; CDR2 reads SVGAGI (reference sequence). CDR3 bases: TGTGCCAGCCGATACCCGTTGCAGGGGGACGAGCAGTACTTC. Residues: CASRYPLQGDEQYF.

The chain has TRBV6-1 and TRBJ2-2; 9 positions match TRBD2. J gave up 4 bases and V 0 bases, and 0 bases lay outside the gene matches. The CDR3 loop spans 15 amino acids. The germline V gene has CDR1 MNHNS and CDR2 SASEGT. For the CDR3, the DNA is TGTGCCAGCAGTGAAGCTAGCGGGGGCACCGGGGAGCTGTTTTTT. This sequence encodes CASSEASGGTGELFF.

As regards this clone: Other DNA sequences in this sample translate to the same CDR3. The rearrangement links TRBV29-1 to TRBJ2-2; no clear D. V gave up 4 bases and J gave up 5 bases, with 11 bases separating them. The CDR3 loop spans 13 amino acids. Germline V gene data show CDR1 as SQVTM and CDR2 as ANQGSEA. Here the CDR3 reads CSVVVLATGELFF. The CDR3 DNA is TGCAGCGTTGTCGTCCTTGCGACCGGGGAGCTGTTTTTT.